Listed below are T cell receptor beta chains from one sample, sequenced in a study of blood T cells in healthy people across ages. From the 5' RACE reads, TCRdb called clonotypes with MiXCR, one entry per CDR3 protein. Of over 600,000 distinct CDR3 sequences in the sample, about 21% are singletons; the top ten hold 3% to 4.5%. The sequenced material came from blood. The receptors were gathered from a man aged 70 or older in good health. Each CDR3 is given with its conserved first and last residue. The D gene is left open where the match is weak. Some rows mark clone size as missing; the rest say once, few, many or name a class of expanded clone.

16,few,TRBV25-1,TRBJ2-1,TRBD2,CASSELGTSGSNEQFF,TGTGCCAGCAGTGAATTGGGGACTAGCGGGAGTAATGAGCAGTTCTTC
17,NA,TRBV3-1,TRBJ2-1,NA,CASSQDTAGGRSGEQFF,TGTGCCAGCAGCCAAGATACGGCAGGGGGGAGGTCGGGTGAGCAGTTCTTC
15,few,TRBV20-1,TRBJ2-3,TRBD2,CSAPTSGRALDTQYF,TGCAGTGCACCAACTAGCGGGAGGGCCTTAGATACGCAGTATTTT
13,NA,TRBV2,TRBJ1-1,NA,CASSDGRSTEAFF,TGTGCCAGCAGTGATGGGCGTAGCACTGAAGCTTTCTTT
16,NA,TRBV5-1,TRBJ2-7,TRBD2,CASSLGTSDSSYEQYF,TGCGCCAGCAGCTTGGGGACTAGCGACTCGTCCTACGAGCAGTACTTC
15,few,TRBV29-1,TRBJ2-1,TRBD2,CSVQPTSGRGTEQFF,TGCAGCGTCCAACCCACTAGCGGGAGGGGCACTGAGCAGTTCTTC
13,NA,TRBV4-1,TRBJ2-1,NA,CASSQVTTGKQFF,TGCGCCAGCAGCCAAGTGACGACCGGAAAGCAGTTCTTC
15,once,TRBV20-1,TRBJ2-2,TRBD2,CSARPSGANTGELFF,TGCAGTGCTCGACCTAGCGGGGCGAACACCGGGGAGCTGTTTTTT
18,few,TRBV28,TRBJ2-3,TRBD2,CASSPQGLSGRAADTQYF,TGTGCCAGCAGTCCCCAGGGACTTAGCGGGAGGGCGGCAGATACGCAGTATTTT
15,NA,TRBV6-2/TRBV6-3,TRBJ2-7,TRBD2,CASSPLTGGSYEQYF,TGTGCCAGCAGTCCCCTGACGGGAGGGTCCTACGAGCAGTACTTC
15,NA,TRBV5-1,TRBJ2-7,TRBD1,CASSLSAGGGNEQYF,TGCGCCAGCAGCTTGAGCGCAGGGGGCGGGAACGAGCAGTACTTC
13,NA,TRBV20-1,TRBJ1-1,NA,CSARDYRGAEAFF,TGCAGTGCTAGAGATTACCGCGGCGCTGAAGCTTTCTTT
14,many,TRBV11-2,TRBJ2-1,TRBD1,CASSHTTGGNEQFF,TGTGCCAGCAGCCACACTACAGGGGGCAATGAGCAGTTCTTC
14,NA,TRBV5-1,TRBJ1-4,NA,CASSLGRVPEKLFF,TGCGCCAGCAGCCTCGGGAGGGTTCCCGAAAAACTGTTTTTT
17,many,TRBV7-8,TRBJ2-7,TRBD1,CASSLPRDRLFSYEQYF,TGTGCCAGCAGTTTACCCCGGGACAGGCTATTCTCCTACGAGCAGTACTTC
15,NA,TRBV20-1,TRBJ1-5,TRBD1,CSASQLGTVNQPQHF,TGCAGTGCTTCTCAGCTCGGGACAGTCAATCAGCCCCAGCATTTT
17,many,TRBV20-1,TRBJ2-1,TRBD1,CSARDGDRGVSYNEQFF,TGCAGTGCTAGAGATGGGGACAGGGGAGTTTCCTACAATGAGCAGTTCTTC
11,few,TRBV2,TRBJ2-5,TRBD2,CATSGQETQYF,TGTGCCACTAGCGGACAAGAGACCCAGTACTTC
17,NA,TRBV7-8,TRBJ2-1,TRBD2,CASSLNNRTRLLNEQFF,TGTGCCAGCAGCCTAAATAACCGGACTAGACTTCTCAATGAGCAGTTCTTC
16,NA,TRBV12-3/TRBV12-4,TRBJ1-2,TRBD1,CASSLVGTGETVGYTF,TGTGCCAGCAGTTTAGTCGGGACAGGGGAGACGGTTGGCTACACCTTC
15,NA,TRBV5-6,TRBJ2-1,TRBD1,CASSFRDRVGNEQFF,TGTGCCAGCAGCTTCCGGGACAGGGTGGGGAATGAGCAGTTCTTC
15,NA,TRBV7-8,TRBJ1-1,NA,CASSPRSQMNTEAFF,TGTGCCAGCAGCCCTCGCTCGCAAATGAACACTGAAGCTTTCTTT
15,NA,TRBV7-2,TRBJ1-6,NA,CASSLGGGRESPLHF,TGTGCCAGCAGCTTAGGGGGTGGGAGGGAATCACCCCTCCACTTT
12,NA,TRBV20-1,TRBJ2-7,TRBD1,CSARKTGNEQYF,TGCAGTGCTAGAAAGACAGGGAACGAGCAGTACTTC